Following are 8 T cell receptor beta chains from one sample sequenced in a study of beta chain features in type 1 diabetes. Study results and limitations: TCRB CDR3s from Type 1 diabetes patients were moderately but significantly shorter in all four CD4+ subsets.

Expressed TCRB transcripts were sequenced because the isolated RNA had all been reverse transcribed beforehand. Clones were sequenced by immunoSEQ multiplex PCR, and TCRdb holds only the in-frame ones, with some missing. The table lists some 160,000 clones, about 8.3% of them singletons. Antigen specificity for these receptors is unknown. Sequencing was performed on central memory CD4+ T cells from blood. These receptors were obtained from a woman aged 18-29 years with type 1 diabetes.

The chain carries TRBV4-2 and TRBJ1-5, with a weak D call TRBD1 (5 bases). CDR1 LGHNA and CDR2 YNFKEQ come from the germline V gene. The CDR3 is 14 residues long. The V end was cut by 2 bases, the J end by 2 bases, with 7 bases between. The CDR3 DNA is TGTGCCAGCAGCCAACAGGGCGGCAATCAGCCCCAGCATTTT. The encoded protein is CASSQQGGNQPQHF.

In this sample, this clone turned up a few times. This sequence joins TRBV11-2 and TRBJ2-1; TRBD2 might be the D (7 bases). The ends were cut back, 6 bases at V and 0 bases at J, with 18 bases in the middle. The germline V gene has CDR1 SGHAT and CDR2 FQNNGV. The CDR3 is 17 residues long. CDR3 region: CASRQLGGPGSYNEQFF. The CDR3, as DNA: TGTGCCAGCAGACAATTGGGGGGGCCAGGCTCCTACAATGAGCAGTTCTTC.

The rearrangement links TRBV7-2 to TRBJ2-3; TRBD1 aligns across 11 bases. Germline V gene sequence: CDR1 SGHTA, CDR2 FQGNSA. The CDR3 sequence is 16 residues long. Trimming cost V 5 bases and J 3 bases; bases outside gene matches: 7. In nucleotides, the CDR3 is TGTGCCAGCAGCACTAGTGGGACAGGGGGAACAGATACGCAGTATTTT. This translates into CASSTSGTGGTDTQYF.

The sample holds a few counts of this clone. V is TRBV6-5 and J is TRBJ2-2, with D possibly TRBD2 on 5 matching bases. Germline V gives CDR1 MNHEY, CDR2 SVGAGI. This CDR3 is built from 15 residues. Trimming took off 5 bases at V and 7 bases at J, with 17 bases between the two ends. The CDR3, as DNA: TGTGCCAGCAGTCCTGGGAGCGTTGGCGGCGGGGAGCTGTTTTTT. Encoded protein: CASSPGSVGGGELFF.

V and J are TRBV12-5 and TRBJ2-1; 8 bases line up with TRBD1. V lost 3 bases, J lost 6 bases, and 4 bases stayed unmatched. Germline lookup yields CDR1 LGHNT and CDR2 FRNRAP. The CDR3 extends over 14 amino acids. DNA of the CDR3: TGTGCTAGTGGTTTCGGACAGGGAAGCAATGAGCAGTTCTTC. Translation gives CASGFGQGSNEQFF.

V and J are TRBV4-1 and TRBJ2-1; tentative D call: TRBD1 (7 bases). Germline CDR1 and CDR2: MGHRA and YSYEKL. The V end was cut by 4 bases, the J end by 3 bases, with 10 bases between. CDR3 length equals 14 residues. DNA of the CDR3: TGCGCCAGCAGCCCCAGGGGGGTCTACAATGAGCAGTTCTTC. Translation gives CASSPRGVYNEQFF.

In DNA form, the CDR3 reads TGTGCCAGCAACTCCTTAGGGGCCACCAACAATGAGCAGTTCTTC. Amino acids: CASNSLGATNNEQFF. The rearrangement links TRBV9 to TRBJ2-1, with D possibly being TRBD1 (5 bases). The germline CDR1 and CDR2 sequences are SGDLS and YYNGEE. The CDR3 runs 15 residues. V lost 6 bases, J lost 5 bases, and 18 bases lay in between.

This chain uses TRBV5-6 with TRBJ2-6; D remains unclear. Germline assignment: CDR1 SGHDT and CDR2 YYEEEE. V was clipped by 2 bases and J by 0 bases, with 6 bases between them. The CDR3 has 15 residues. The CDR3 here is CASSLPSSGANVLTF. CDR3 coding DNA: TGTGCCAGCAGCTTACCGAGCTCTGGGGCCAACGTCCTGACTTTC.